Below are 5 T cell receptor beta chains sequenced from a single sample in a study of T cells in Graves' hyperthyroidism and ophthalmopathy. TCR beta CDR3 region amplification was performed from RNA transcripts. Carried out on the TCR CDR3, a first-round RT-PCR used the HTBI primer set. Via MiXCR, TCRdb re-called the multiplex PCR reads, giving one row per CDR3 protein. This table holds approximately 600,000 distinct CDR3 sequences, 20% to 25% found once. The sample consisted of blood. These receptors were collected from a man younger than 40 with Graves' ophthalmopathy.

This clonotype was picked up a small number of times. The chain links TRBV2 to TRBJ1-5; D call uncertain. In germline, CDR1 is SNHLY, CDR2 FYNNEI. This CDR3 has 13 residues. Deletions cut 5 bases from V and 7 bases from J, with 12 bases between. Here the CDR3 reads CASSSSTGQPQHF. The CDR3 DNA sequence: TGTGCCAGCAGTTCAAGCACGGGGCAGCCCCAGCATTTT.

This clonotype has a handful of counts. V is TRBV5-5 and J is TRBJ2-5; TRBD1 matches 10 bases. This CDR3 spans 14 amino acids. Per the germline V gene, CDR1 is SGHKS and CDR2 is YYEKEE (reference sequence). J gave up 4 bases and V 4 bases, and 4 bases lay outside the gene matches. The DNA of the CDR3 is TGTGCCAGCAGCCCGACAGGGGGCACAGAGACCCAGTACTTC. The encoded protein is CASSPTGGTETQYF.

This clonotype was found many times. J is TRBJ1-2 and V is TRBV10-3; 7 nucleotides line up with TRBD1. The CDR3 loop spans 16 amino acids. From germline, CDR1 is ENHRY and CDR2 SYGVKD. Trimming cost V 3 bases and J 8 bases; bases outside gene matches: 15. The CDR3 coding sequence is TGTGCCATCAGTGATCCTGGACAGGCCGGGGGTGAAGGCTACACCTTC. It specifies CAISDPGQAGGEGYTF.

This clonotype was observed at least ten times. The CDR3 loop is CASSGAGLYEQYF. Here the CDR3 DNA reads TGTGCCAGCAGTGGCGCGGGATTGTACGAGCAGTACTTC. The chain employs TRBV6-1 and TRBJ2-7; D perhaps matches TRBD2 (6 bases). V lost 4 bases and J lost 4, with 11 bases in between. The CDR3 has 13 residues. CDR1 and CDR2 (germline): MNHNS, SASEGT.

This clonotype was seen a few times. The rearrangement joins TRBV5-1 to TRBJ2-1, with D perhaps matching TRBD2 (6 bases). Germline assignment: CDR1 SGHRS and CDR2 YFSETQ. The CDR3 spans 14 residues. Trimming shortened V by 0 bases and J by 8 bases, and 12 bases separated the two germline ends. The CDR3 DNA follows: TGCGCCAGCAGCTTGGAACTAGCTGTGGATGAGCAGTTCTTC. Its translation: CASSLELAVDEQFF. Full variable domain (missing parts from reference TRBV5-1 and TRBJ2-1): KAGVTQTPRYLIKTRGQQVTLSCSPISGHRSVSWYQQTPGQGLQFLFEYFSETQRNKGNFPGRFSGRQFSNSRSEMNVSTLELGDSALYLCASSLELAVDEQFFGPGTRLTVL.